This T cell receptor (beta chain) was identified during a study of T cells in Graves' hyperthyroidism and ophthalmopathy. Study summary: Peripheral blood was drawn at first diagnosis, prior to all treatment.

Study-wide findings and caveats: A 13 V-J model separated ophthalmopathy from stable hyperthyroidism. Most clonotypes expanded in thyroid above 0.001 were likewise present in blood. Model output signaled ophthalmopathy a median 6.5 months ahead of onset.

V lost 1 base to trimming and J lost 7 bases, with 13 bases between them. The CDR3 length is 14 residues. The source material, RNA transcripts, was used to amplify TCR beta CDR3 regions. In the first-round RT-PCR of the TCR CDR3, the HTBI primer set was used. TCRdb re-derived calls from the multiplex PCR reads in MiXCR, one entry per CDR3 protein. This sample yields 600,000 or so distinct CDR3 sequences, of which approximately 15% are seen a single time; around 7% belongs to the top ten. This clonotype was counted many times. As yet, its antigen is unknown. Sequencing input: blood. This clonotype was sampled from a woman aged 18-35 years with Graves' ophthalmopathy. The V and J genes are TRBV12-3 or TRBV12-4 and TRBJ2-5; D may be TRBD1 or TRBD2 (5 bases each). CDR3 sequence reads: CASSLESMRGTQYF. The CDR3 coding sequence is TGTGCCAGCAGTTTAGAGTCTATGAGGGGGACCCAGTACTTC.